This T cell receptor (beta chain) was identified in a study of blood T cell repertoires in COVID-19. Study at large: Specimens from acute and convalescent COVID-19 originated in the United States, Italy and Spain. PBMCs, B-cell-depleted T cells, or T cells provided the cDNA or gDNA that made up the material.

The CDR3 loop spans 13 amino acids. CDR1 and CDR2 from the germline V gene are LGHDT and YNNKEL (reference sequence). V lost 2 bases to trimming and J lost 10 bases, with 11 bases between them. In the authors' workflow: Using reference gene primer amplification, nucleated cell counts were estimated. Here immunoSEQ multiplex PCR was the method, and the copy in TCRdb shows in-frame clones only, minus some. V and J calls and clone size are given by that table; D and trimming were obtained from the DNA. Among 110,000 or so clones listed, 85% to 90% were seen once. This clone was observed a handful of times.

The V gene is TRBV3-1 (or the pseudogene TRBV3-2), the J gene TRBJ1-4; D remains unclear. This sequence originates from a woman between 45 and 65 years old with acute or convalescent COVID-19. Specimen: peripheral blood. The CDR3 region is CASSQYGEGKLFF. DNA for the CDR3: TGTGCCAGCAGCCAATATGGGGAGGGAAAACTGTTTTTT.